This TCR beta chain was sequenced in a study of T cell responses to AZD1222 COVID-19 vaccine. Points from the study as a whole: White British people made up most donors, females outnumbered males, and clonal diversity was possibly underestimated.

On this clone: Its target is unknown.

Germline values: CDR1 LNHDA, CDR2 SQIVND (reference sequence). There are 15 residues in the CDR3. The V gene lost 3 bases and the J gene lost 5 bases, with 14 bases spanning the gap. The assay was immunoSEQ multiplex PCR, and TCRdb's table has in-frame clones only and misses some. In the table there are more than 100,000 clones, 90% of which are singletons. This sample comprised peripheral blood, obtained on day 0 of AZD1222 vaccination. The source is an adult in good health. The J gene is TRBJ1-5, the V gene TRBV19, with D possibly TRBD1 on 5 matching bases. This CDR3 is CASSISDRSYQPQHF. The CDR3 bases are TGTGCCAGTAGTATTAGTGACAGATCTTATCAGCCCCAGCATTTT. Looking up the rest from reference TRBV19 and TRBJ1-5 gives the full variable domain: DGGITQSPKYLFRKEGQNVTLSCEQNLNHDAMYWYRQDPGQGLRLIYYSQIVNDFQKGDIAEGYSVSREKKESFPLTVTSAQKNPTAFYLCASSISDRSYQPQHFGDGTRLSIL.